This T cell receptor (beta chain) was sequenced for a study of shared clonotypes between healthy human individuals. Study results and caveats: Sequencing depth was predicted to influence how clonotypes are shared among donors.

Germline CDR1 reads SGHRS; CDR2 reads YFSETQ. V lost 4 bases and J lost 0, with 8 bases in between. The CDR3 consists of 15 residues. All donors were Caucasian adults living in Nashville, Tennessee. A split of CD4+ cells into CD45RA+ naive and CD45RA-negative memory subsets was performed. Note on this clone: Its antigen is still unknown. The same CDR3 is also encoded by other DNA sequences in this sample.

Assay: immunoSEQ multiplex PCR; the TCRdb copy retains only in-frame clones and omits some. Of 1,400,000 or so clones in the sample, about 98.5% were seen once. The chain has TRBV5-1 and TRBJ2-6; D is ambiguous. Sequencing was carried out using naive CD4+ T cells sorted from blood. Sample subset: CD45RA+ positively selected. The clonotype comes from a man under 40 in good health. DNA of the CDR3: TGCGCCAGCAGCAGTACAGCCTCTGGGGCCAACGTCCTGACTTTC. Encoded protein: CASSSTASGANVLTF.